This T cell receptor beta chain was retrieved from a study of PD-L1 blockade in urothelial cancer. The CDR3 has 13 amino acids. Germline V gene data show CDR1 as MNHEY and CDR2 as SMNVEV (reference sequence). Trimming pared 6 bases from V and 1 base from J, leaving 9 bases between. Profiled with immunoSEQ multiplex PCR; TCRdb holds only in-frame clones, not every one. This table holds about 43,000 clones, 88% found once. The material sequenced was PBMCs, taken around atezolizumab (anti-PD-L1) treatment. The receptor's source is a woman aged 60-70 years with urothelial cancer. The chain uses TRBV27 and TRBJ1-1, with D uncertain. As DNA, the CDR3 is TGTGCCAGCAGCCCGTATAGGAACACTGAAGCTTTCTTT. As protein: CASSPYRNTEAFF.